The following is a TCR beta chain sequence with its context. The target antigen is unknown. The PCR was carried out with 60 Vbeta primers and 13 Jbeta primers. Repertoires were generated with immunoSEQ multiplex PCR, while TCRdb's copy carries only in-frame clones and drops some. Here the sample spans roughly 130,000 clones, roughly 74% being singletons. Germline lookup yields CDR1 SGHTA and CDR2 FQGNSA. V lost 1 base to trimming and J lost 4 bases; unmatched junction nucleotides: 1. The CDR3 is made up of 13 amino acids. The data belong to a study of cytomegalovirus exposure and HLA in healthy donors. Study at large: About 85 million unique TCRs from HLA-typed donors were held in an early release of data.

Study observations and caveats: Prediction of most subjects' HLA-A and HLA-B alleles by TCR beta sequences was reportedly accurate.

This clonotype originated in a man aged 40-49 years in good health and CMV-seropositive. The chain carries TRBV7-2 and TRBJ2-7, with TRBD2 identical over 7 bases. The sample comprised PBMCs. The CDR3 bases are TGTGCCAGCAGCTTAGTGGGGGGGTACGAGCAGTACTTC. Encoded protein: CASSLVGGYEQYF. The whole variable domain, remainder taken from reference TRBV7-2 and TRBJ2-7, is GAGVSQSPSNKVTEKGKDVELRCDPISGHTALYWYRQSLGQGLEFLIYFQGNSAPDKSGLPSDRFSAERTGGSVSTLTIQRTQQEDSAVYLCASSLVGGYEQYFGPGTRLTVT.